The 5 T cell receptor beta chains below all came from one sample that was sequenced in a study of vaccination effects on CD4 cells after COVID-19. Which antigens these TCRs recognize remains unknown. Sequencing was preceded by expansion of antigen-specific CD4+ T cells with viral peptide pools in the ViraFEST assay. Culture lasted about nine days before CD4+ T cell isolation. The individual was infected with SARS-CoV-2 between March and December 2020, as confirmed by PCR. This table comes from immunoSEQ multiplex PCR, and its TCRdb copy is limited to in-frame clones, with some not included. The sample lists tens of thousands of clones, under 80% occurring once. The sequences come from CD4+ T cells from PBMCs cultured with HIV peptides, collected before COVID-19 vaccination. Subset meaning: HIV-1 Nef peptide pool negative control/reference culture. The receptor source for this set is a human donor who had a prior SARS-CoV-2 infection.

The chain carries TRBV6-4 and TRBJ2-5, with a tentative D call TRBD2 (6 bases). Deletions cut 6 bases from V and 0 bases from J, with 17 bases between. Germline-derived CDR1 and CDR2 are MRHNA and SNTAGT. The CDR3 is made up of 16 amino acids. CDR3 DNA sequence: TGTGCCAGCAGCCTAACCCGGGGGAAGTACCAAGAGACCCAGTACTTC. Protein: CASSLTRGKYQETQYF.

V and J are TRBV20-1 and TRBJ1-1; D not certain. The CDR3 spans 14 residues. V lost 3 bases and J lost 4, with 15 bases in between. CDR1 and CDR2 from the germline V gene are DFQATT and SNEGSKA (reference sequence). Here the CDR3 reads CSASRREMITEAFF. The DNA for the CDR3 is TGCAGTGCTAGTCGGAGGGAAATGATCACTGAAGCTTTCTTT.

CDR3 in amino acids: CASSYSRLASPGELFF. DNA of the CDR3: TGTGCCAGCAGTTACTCGAGACTAGCTAGCCCCGGGGAGCTGTTTTTT. The gene calls are TRBV6-5 and TRBJ2-2; 7 bases align to TRBD2. CDR3 size: 16 residues. V lost 0 bases and J lost 6; bases outside the gene matches: 7. Germline V gene data show CDR1 as MNHEY and CDR2 as SVGAGI.

This chain uses TRBV21-1 with TRBJ2-5; the table's D call TRBD1 went unverified against the DNA. TRBV21-1 corresponds to a pseudogene. CDR3 size: 17 residues. The CDR3 spells CASSPSGTGGCQETQYF. DNA for the CDR3: TGTGCCAGCAGCCCGTCCGGGACAGGGGGATGCCAAGAGACCCAGTACTTC.

The chain joins TRBV2 to TRBJ2-2; 11 bases map to TRBD2. V gave up 7 bases and J gave up 1 base; unmatched junction bases: 8. The CDR3 is 17 amino acids. Germline assignment: CDR1 SNHLY and CDR2 FYNNEI. This CDR3 is CASIQASGGRNTGELFF. The CDR3 DNA reads as TGTGCCAGCATTCAGGCTAGCGGGGGGAGGAACACCGGGGAGCTGTTTTTT.